The 29 T cell receptor beta chains below were found in one sample sequenced in a study of radiotherapy plus CTLA-4 blockade in lung cancer. Clones were sequenced by immunoSEQ multiplex PCR, and TCRdb holds only the in-frame ones, with some missing. The data contain more than 90,000 clones, around nine tenths of them singletons. The source material was peripheral blood, sampled from a patient treated with radiotherapy plus ipilimumab. The receptor set was obtained from a human donor with non-small cell lung cancer that progressed on radiotherapy plus ipilimumab.

This chain connects TRBV29-1 to TRBJ1-2; D remains ambiguous. The CDR3 runs to 9 residues. Trimming left V 7 bases short and J 3 bases short, with 3 bases between. Germline assignment: CDR1 SQVTM and CDR2 ANQGSEA. CDR3 loop: CSGDYGYTF. The CDR3 coding sequence is TGCAGCGGAGACTATGGCTACACCTTC.

The chain employs TRBV28 and TRBJ2-1, with D uncertain. The CDR3 spans 13 residues. CDR1 is MDHEN and CDR2 is SYDVKM in the germline V gene. V gave up 6 bases and J gave up 0 bases, with 6 bases separating them. The CDR3 region has the DNA TGTGCCAGCAGGCCGACCTCCTACAATGAGCAGTTCTTC. Translating it yields CASRPTSYNEQFF.

V is TRBV7-2 and J is TRBJ2-7; D not resolved. The V end was cut by 1 base, the J end by 3 bases, with 7 bases between. The germline V gene encodes CDR1 SGHTA and CDR2 FQGNSA. The CDR3 covers 13 residues. CDR3 protein: CASSLGPYYEQYF. CDR3 coding DNA: TGTGCCAGCAGCTTAGGGCCTTACTACGAGCAGTACTTC.

V and J are TRBV6-5 and TRBJ2-1, with 8 bases aligning to TRBD1. Germline V lookup: CDR1 MNHEY, CDR2 SVGAGI. V trimming: 6 bases; J trimming: 7 bases; junction bases outside the gene matches: 8. The CDR3 has 14 amino acids. CDR3 sequence (DNA): TGTGCCAGCAGCTGGAGACAGGGGAGAAATGAGCAGTTCTTC. It is translated as CASSWRQGRNEQFF.

The V and J genes are TRBV6-1 and TRBJ2-7; D call uncertain. Per the germline V gene, CDR1 is MNHNS and CDR2 is SASEGT. CDR3 length: 12 amino acids. Trimming removed 6 bases from V and 2 bases from J, with 8 bases in between. The CDR3 sequence is CASRGNTYEQYF. CDR3 DNA: TGTGCCAGCAGGGGCAATACCTACGAGCAGTACTTC.

This chain joins TRBV20-1 and TRBJ1-1; unclear D gene. The CDR3 contains 11 residues. V was trimmed by 3 bases and J by 3 bases, leaving 5 bases between them. CDR1 and CDR2 (germline): DFQATT, SNEGSKA (reference sequence). DNA of the CDR3: TGCAGTGCTAGTGACTACACTGAAGCTTTCTTT. Residues: CSASDYTEAFF.

The chain has TRBV13 and TRBJ2-1, with D unclear. Trimming cost V 5 bases and J 6 bases, with 17 bases left between them. The CDR3 is made up of 15 amino acids. Germline V lookup: CDR1 PRHDT, CDR2 FYEKMQ (reference sequence). DNA of the CDR3: TGTGCCAGCAGCCGCAGGCAAGCTGCGCGCAATGAGCAGTTCTTC. This translates into CASSRRQAARNEQFF. Drawing the rest from reference TRBV13 and TRBJ2-1, the complete variable domain is AAGVIQSPRHLIKEKRETATLKCYPIPRHDTVYWYQQGPGQDPQFLISFYEKMQSDKGSIPDRFSAQQFSDYHSELNMSSLELGDSALYFCASSRRQAARNEQFFGPGTRLTVL.

The chain joins TRBV1 to TRBJ2-1; TRBD2, as called in the table, went unchecked against the DNA. TRBV1 is designated a pseudogene. The CDR3 has 15 amino acids. CDR3 amino acids: CTSSHLLAVYNEQFF. CDR3 sequence (DNA): TGCACCAGCAGCCACCTACTAGCGGTCTACAATGAGCAGTTCTTC.

The chain carries TRBV6-1 and TRBJ2-1; TRBD2 aligns across 8 bases. Germline lookup yields CDR1 MNHNS and CDR2 SASEGT. The CDR3 is made up of 14 amino acids. After removal of 6 bases from V and 2 bases from J, the junction contained 3 bases not matched to a gene. The CDR3 nucleotides read TGTGCCAGCAGCACTAGCGGAGCCTACAATGAGCAGTTCTTC. Amino acids: CASSTSGAYNEQFF.

This rearrangement joins TRBV6-1 to TRBJ1-2; the D gene is possibly TRBD1 (6 bases). The V gene's germline CDR1 is MNHNS and CDR2 SASEGT. The CDR3 covers 14 residues. V was clipped by 6 bases and J by 2 bases, with 13 bases between them. CDR3 protein: CASRTGQPNYGYTF. CDR3 nucleotide sequence: TGTGCCAGCAGGACAGGCCAGCCCAACTATGGCTACACCTTC.

The J gene is TRBJ2-2, the V gene TRBV11-3; a weak D match, TRBD1 (5 bases). The CDR3 runs to 11 residues. Between the trimmed V and J ends, which lost 7 bases and 12 bases, there was a span of 12 bases. CDR1 and CDR2 from the germline V gene are SGHNT and YENEEA. CDR3 DNA: TGTGCCAGCACCACTGGGGCCAAGCTGTTTTTT. Translating gives CASTTGAKLFF.

The chain is built from TRBV2 and TRBJ2-7, with 7 bases lining up with TRBD2. This CDR3 comprises 17 residues. Germline V lookup: CDR1 SNHLY, CDR2 FYNNEI. Losses at the gene ends were 6 bases for V and 0 bases for J; bases not matched to a gene: 14. CDR3 nucleotides: TGTGCCAGCAGGGCCCGCCGGGCGGGAGTGGGCTCCTACGAGCAGTACTTC. It codes for CASRARRAGVGSYEQYF.

The chain combines TRBV2 with TRBJ2-2, with D maybe TRBD2 (6 bases). The germline V and J ends were trimmed by 7 bases and 6 bases, with 18 bases remaining between them. The germline gives CDR1 SNHLY, CDR2 FYNNEI. The CDR3 has 15 amino acids. The CDR3 nucleotides read TGTGCCAGCACCCTGATGGGGGGATTCCCCGGGGAGCTGTTTTTT. Encoded protein: CASTLMGGFPGELFF. The whole variable domain, filled in from reference TRBV2 and TRBJ2-2, reads EPEVTQTPSHQVTQMGQEVILRCVPISNHLYFYWYRQILGQKVEFLVSFYNNEISEKSEIFDDQFSVERPDGSNFTLKIRSTKLEDSAMYFCASTLMGGFPGELFFGEGSRLTVL.

This chain uses TRBV10-2 with TRBJ1-2; a weak D match, TRBD1 (5 bases). Germline V lookup: CDR1 WSHSY, CDR2 SAAADI. V lost 0 bases and J lost 8, with 13 bases in between. This CDR3 is 14 amino acids long. CDR3 sequence: CASSESGVQRGYTF. The CDR3 nucleotides read TGCGCCAGCAGTGAGTCGGGGGTCCAGAGAGGCTACACCTTC.

The genes are TRBV6-5 and TRBJ1-2, with TRBD1 identical over 7 bases. CDR1 and CDR2 (germline): MNHEY, SVGAGI. The trim removed 4 bases at V and 6 bases at J, leaving 8 bases unmatched. The CDR3 totals 14 residues. CDR3 nucleotides: TGTGCCAGCAGTTCCTACAGGGGTTCGAATGGCTACACCTTC. This sequence encodes CASSSYRGSNGYTF.

In DNA form, the CDR3 reads TGTGCCAGCAAGGGCCTTGCCAGGCAGGGGGATACGCAGTATTTT. It translates to CASKGLARQGDTQYF. The J gene is TRBJ2-3, the V gene TRBV2; TRBD1 might be the D (6 bases). The germline V gene has CDR1 SNHLY and CDR2 FYNNEI. V lost 7 bases, J lost 6 bases, and 20 bases lay in between. The CDR3 is 15 residues long.

The CDR3 DNA reads as TGTGCCAGCAGGACAATCCGATTTAACTATGGCTACACCTTC. Amino acid sequence: CASRTIRFNYGYTF. The rearrangement joins TRBV6-1 to TRBJ1-2; no clear D gene. The V end was cut by 6 bases, the J end by 1 base, with 12 bases between. In germline, CDR1 is MNHNS, CDR2 SASEGT. There are 14 residues in the CDR3.

This chain connects TRBV7-9 to TRBJ2-2, with D unclear. V was pared by 2 bases and J by 2 bases, with 6 bases between. The CDR3 loop spans 14 amino acids. CDR1 and CDR2 (germline): SEHNR, FQNEAQ (reference sequence). The CDR3 nucleotides are TGTGCCAGCAGCTTACGACTTAACACCGGGGAGCTGTTTTTT. Translating it yields CASSLRLNTGELFF.

The chain recombines TRBV7-6 with TRBJ2-2; weak D call: TRBD1 (6 bases). V shed 3 bases and J shed 6 bases, with 11 bases lying between them. The CDR3 has 14 residues. Germline V gene lookup returns CDR1 SGHVS and CDR2 FNYEAQ. CDR3 residues: CASSFGGAAGELFF. In DNA, the CDR3 is TGTGCCAGCAGCTTTGGGGGCGCAGCCGGGGAGCTGTTTTTT.

This clone was detected only once. J is TRBJ2-1 and V is TRBV18; a possible D gene is TRBD2 (7 bases). The germline V gene has CDR1 KGHSH and CDR2 LQKENI. CDR3 length: 14 residues. V gave up 3 bases and J gave up 6 bases, with 12 bases separating them. In DNA form, the CDR3 reads TGTGCCAGCTCACCGGGAGGGGGGGTCAATGAGCAGTTCTTC. It codes for CASSPGGGVNEQFF.

This rearrangement joins TRBV7-9 to TRBJ2-1; TRBD1 agrees at 9 bases. Germline values: CDR1 SEHNR, CDR2 FQNEAQ (reference sequence). Trimming removed 4 bases from V and 6 bases from J; junction bases left unmatched: 10. This CDR3 contains 16 residues. CDR3 protein: CASSSSGTGLFNEQFF. CDR3 DNA sequence: TGTGCCAGCAGCTCCTCCGGGACAGGGTTGTTCAATGAGCAGTTCTTC.

CDR3 in DNA: TGTGCCAGCAGCGTCAAGACTAGTGCCGGGGAGCTGTTTTTT. Its translation is CASSVKTSAGELFF. This chain links TRBV11-3 with TRBJ2-2; weak D call: TRBD2 (6 bases). The germline CDR1 and CDR2 sequences are SGHNT and YENEEA. This CDR3 contains 14 residues. Trimming removed 5 bases at V and 6 bases at J, with 13 bases between.

The chain carries TRBV7-8 and TRBJ1-1, with 9 positions matching TRBD1. V lost 5 bases to trimming and J lost 4 bases; unmatched junction nucleotides: 8. The CDR3 totals 15 residues. Per the germline V gene, CDR1 is SGHVS and CDR2 is FQNEAQ. The CDR3 DNA follows: TGTGCCAGCAGCGTAACACAGGGGGCGGTCACTGAAGCTTTCTTT. Protein product: CASSVTQGAVTEAFF.

This chain joins TRBV7-8 and TRBJ2-7; a possible D gene is TRBD2 (5 bases). This CDR3 has 14 residues. Deletions cut 6 bases from V and 2 bases from J, with 14 bases between. The germline gives CDR1 SGHVS, CDR2 FQNEAQ. The CDR3 DNA reads TGTGCCAGCAGGAGCGACGGGATCCCCTACGAGCAGTACTTC. It yields the protein CASRSDGIPYEQYF. Full variable domain (remainder filled in from reference TRBV7-8 and TRBJ2-7): GAGVSQSPRYKVAKRGQDVALRCDPISGHVSLFWYQQALGQGPEFLTYFQNEAQLDKSGLPSDRFFAERPEGSVSTLKIQRTQQEDSAVYLCASRSDGIPYEQYFGPGTRLTVT.

The chain has TRBV6-5 and TRBJ2-5; 8 nucleotides agree with TRBD2. CDR3 length: 15 residues. Germline assignment: CDR1 MNHEY and CDR2 SVGAGI. V dropped 2 bases and J dropped 1; count of bases not matched to a gene: 3. The CDR3 region has the DNA TGTGCCAGCAGTTACCGTCGGGAGGGCCAAGAGACCCAGTACTTC. As protein: CASSYRREGQETQYF.

This clone appeared once. The rearrangement links TRBV2 to TRBJ2-1, with 9 bases that match TRBD2. The germline CDR1 and CDR2 sequences are SNHLY and FYNNEI. The CDR3 sequence is 15 residues long. The V gene end was trimmed by 5 bases and the J gene end by 9 bases; junction bases not matched to a gene: 11. The CDR3 loop is CASSLTAGGPGEQFF. The CDR3 DNA is TGTGCCAGCAGTCTAACCGCGGGAGGGCCTGGTGAGCAGTTCTTC.

The V and J genes are TRBV20-1 and TRBJ2-7, with D maybe TRBD2 (5 bases). Trimming took off 7 bases at V and 7 bases at J, with 14 bases between the two ends. The CDR3 spans 11 residues. Germline V gene sequence: CDR1 DFQATT, CDR2 SNEGSKA (reference sequence). The CDR3 DNA follows: TGCAGTGGAGGACTCATAAGGGAGCAGTACTTC. Translation gives CSGGLIREQYF.

The chain uses TRBV27 and TRBJ2-5; D remains ambiguous. Trimming removed 0 bases from V and 4 bases from J, with 6 bases in between. Germline V gene sequence: CDR1 MNHEY, CDR2 SMNVEV (reference sequence). CDR3 size: 13 residues. The CDR3: CASSLSGGETQYF. DNA for the CDR3: TGTGCCAGCAGTTTATCGGGTGGAGAGACCCAGTACTTC.

The chain recombines TRBV15 with TRBJ2-5, with no clear D. Trimming took off 1 base at V and 5 bases at J, with 8 bases between the two ends. CDR1 is LNHNV and CDR2 is YYDKDF in the germline V gene (reference sequence). The CDR3 is 13 amino acids. Written as DNA, the CDR3 is TGTGCCACCAGCAGAGGGGGATTGGAGACCCAGTACTTC. Translation: CATSRGGLETQYF.